This T cell receptor beta chain was documented in a study of beta chain features in type 1 diabetes. This clone was seen many times. Its antigen is still unknown. Study-level points and caveats: Shorter TCRB CDR3s, moderately but significantly so, were found in Type 1 diabetes patients in all four CD4+ subsets.

Populations obtained by sorting all exceeded 98% purity. The V and J ends lost 5 bases and 6 bases respectively, with 12 bases between them. In germline, CDR1 is LNHDA, CDR2 SQIVND (reference sequence). This CDR3 comprises 13 residues. Reverse transcribing all isolated RNA meant expressed TCRB transcripts were sequenced. Data came from immunoSEQ multiplex PCR; TCRdb stores just in-frame clones and leaves some out. The sample yields roughly 180,000 clones, about 13% seen once. Specimen: central memory CD4+ T cells from blood. This sequence joins TRBV19 and TRBJ2-3; D not certain. The receptor's source is a woman younger than 30 in good health. The CDR3: CASSGHPRDTQYF. The CDR3 DNA reads as TGTGCCAGTAGTGGGCACCCTCGGGATACGCAGTATTTT. Variable domain in full (rest from reference TRBV19 and TRBJ2-3): DGGITQSPKYLFRKEGQNVTLSCEQNLNHDAMYWYRQDPGQGLRLIYYSQIVNDFQKGDIAEGYSVSREKKESFPLTVTSAQKNPTAFYLCASSGHPRDTQYFGPGTRLTVL.